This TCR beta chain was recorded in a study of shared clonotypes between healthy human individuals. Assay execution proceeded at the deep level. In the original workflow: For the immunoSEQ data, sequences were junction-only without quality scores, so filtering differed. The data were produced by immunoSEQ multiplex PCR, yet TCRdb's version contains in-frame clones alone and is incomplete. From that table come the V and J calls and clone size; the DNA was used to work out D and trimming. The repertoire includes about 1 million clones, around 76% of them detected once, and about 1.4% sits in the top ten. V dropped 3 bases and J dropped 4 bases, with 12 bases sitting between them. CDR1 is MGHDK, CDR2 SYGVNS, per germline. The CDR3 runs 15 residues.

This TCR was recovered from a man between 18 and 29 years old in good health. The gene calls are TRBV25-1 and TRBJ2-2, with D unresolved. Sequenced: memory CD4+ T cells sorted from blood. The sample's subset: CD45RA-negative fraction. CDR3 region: CASSDSGRITGELFF. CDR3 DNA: TGTGCCAGCAGTGATTCCGGACGGATCACCGGGGAGCTGTTTTTT.